This TCR beta chain was documented in a study of Ad26.COV2.S vaccination and SARS-CoV-2 variants. The overall study: Participant was drawn from the COV1001 Ad26.COV2.S trial arm. The authors gave Ad26.COV2.S intramuscularly, either once or twice 56 days apart.

The method was immunoSEQ multiplex PCR; TCRdb's version includes in-frame clones alone and lacks a portion of them. Of more than 400,000 clones in the sample, roughly 88% were seen once. Germline lookup yields CDR1 MNHEY and CDR2 SVGAGI. The CDR3 extends over 15 amino acids. Germline trimming cut 4 bases from V and 0 bases from J; bases unmatched to any gene: 4. Treatment of the sample: around 19 received Ad26.COV2.S at low or high dose, single or two shots; 5 received placebo; per-sample allocation not given. Vaccine and placebo recipients were sampled on day 63 after the first injection. Donation came from an adult in Boston who was aged 18-55 years.

This TCR was recovered from a person aged 18-60 years who received the Ad26.COV2.S COVID-19 vaccine or a placebo. The sequences come from peripheral blood, collected in a trial of Ad26.COV2.S vaccine versus placebo. The chain links TRBV6-5 to TRBJ2-7; 9 nucleotides align to TRBD2. The CDR3 coding sequence is TGTGCCAGCAGTTTTGTAGCGGGAGCCTCCTACGAGCAGTACTTC. This encodes CASSFVAGASYEQYF.